What follows is one T cell receptor beta chain and its context. What it recognizes is unknown. This entry belongs to a study of T cells in localized non-small cell lung cancer. Study-wide results and caveats: Uninvolved nearby lung showed the greatest T cell clonality, exceeding that found in tumor.

From germline, CDR1 is SGHRS and CDR2 YFSETQ. The CDR3 loop spans 15 amino acids. V was clipped by 0 bases and J by 8 bases, with 15 bases between them. The assay was immunoSEQ multiplex PCR, and TCRdb's table has in-frame clones only and misses some. The data contain nearly 25,000 clones, more than 90% of them singletons. The TCR comes from a man between 40 and 70 years old with stage III squamous cell lung carcinoma. The chain carries TRBV5-1 and TRBJ2-1, with D maybe TRBD2 (6 bases). The sequencing used peripheral blood, collected before any cancer treatment. The chain's CDR3 is CASSLALAEAHEQFF. CDR3 bases: TGCGCCAGCAGCTTGGCGTTAGCGGAAGCCCATGAGCAGTTCTTC.